Below are 12 T cell receptor beta chains sequenced from a single sample in a study of early T cells in non-severe SARS-CoV-2 infection. MiXCR, run by TCRdb on the 5' RACE reads, gives a single entry per CDR3 protein. The table shows some 45,000 distinct CDR3 sequences, with roughly 7% occurring only once. Sequencing was carried out using whole blood. These receptors all stem from an adult who was a healthcare worker with PCR-confirmed SARS-CoV-2 infection or an uninfected control (not recorded which).

This chain joins TRBV7-2 and TRBJ2-7, with TRBD2 matching 8 bases. V dropped 7 bases and J dropped 3; count of bases not matched to a gene: 11. This CDR3 is 15 amino acids long. Germline CDR1 reads SGHTA; CDR2 reads FQGNSA. The CDR3 bases are TGTGCCAGCACTCCCGCGGGACTAGAGTTCTACGAGCAGTACTTC. It yields the protein CASTPAGLEFYEQYF.

At least ten counts were recorded for this clonotype. J is TRBJ1-6 and V is TRBV9; 7 bases fit TRBD1. V shed 3 bases, J shed 9 bases, and the junction held 12 bases outside the gene matches. The CDR3 has 16 residues. The germline gives CDR1 SGDLS, CDR2 YYNGEE. DNA for the CDR3: TGTGCCAGCAGCGCAGAGCCCGGGGCAGGGGGTTCACCCCTCCACTTT. It yields the protein CASSAEPGAGGSPLHF.

There are many counts of this clonotype. V gene TRBV20-1 combines with J gene TRBJ1-5; D is uncertain. Trimming left V 4 bases short and J 3 bases short, with 19 bases between. CDR3 size: 16 residues. Germline values: CDR1 DFQATT, CDR2 SNEGSKA (reference sequence). CDR3 region: CSAINVGEPTNQPQHF. CDR3 in DNA: TGCAGTGCTATCAACGTCGGAGAACCGACCAATCAGCCCCAGCATTTT.

Many counts were recorded for this clonotype. The chain couples TRBV2 to TRBJ1-5, with D tentatively TRBD1 (5 bases). Trimming took 7 bases from V and 7 from J, leaving 17 bases between them. CDR3 size: 14 residues. In germline, CDR1 is SNHLY, CDR2 FYNNEI. The CDR3, as DNA: TGTGCCAGCAATTCTGATGCCAGGGACCAGCCCCAGCATTTT. It translates to CASNSDARDQPQHF.

This clonotype has only a few counts. This chain joins TRBV29-1 and TRBJ2-3, with unresolved D. The CDR3 totals 13 residues. Trimming took 3 bases from V and 1 from J, leaving 8 bases between them. The germline V gene encodes CDR1 SQVTM and CDR2 ANQGSEA. CDR3 coding DNA: TGCAGCGTTGATACTGGGGGCACAGATACGCAGTATTTT. Residues: CSVDTGGTDTQYF.

This clonotype was observed at least ten times. This chain links TRBV11-3 with TRBJ1-1, with a weak D call TRBD1 (5 bases). Trimming took off 3 bases at V and 1 base at J, with 6 bases between the two ends. CDR3 length: 13 amino acids. The germline gives CDR1 SGHNT, CDR2 YENEEA. This CDR3 reads CASSFQGNTEAFF. Here the CDR3 DNA reads TGTGCCAGCAGCTTTCAGGGGAACACTGAAGCTTTCTTT.

This clonotype showed up just a few times. The chain recombines TRBV7-9 with TRBJ1-1; 8 positions match TRBD1. Losses at the gene ends were 4 bases for V and 6 bases for J; bases not matched to a gene: 7. Germline CDR1 SEHNR, CDR2 FQNEAQ (reference sequence). CDR3 size: 14 residues. The CDR3 protein is CASSSKLTGAEAFF. In DNA form, the CDR3 reads TGTGCCAGCAGCTCGAAGCTGACAGGGGCTGAAGCTTTCTTT.

This clonotype was picked up a small number of times. V gene TRBV6-1 combines with J gene TRBJ2-7, with D maybe TRBD1 (5 bases). Trimming cost V 6 bases and J 6 bases, with 12 bases left between them. This CDR3 region has 12 residues. The germline gives CDR1 MNHNS, CDR2 SASEGT. CDR3 DNA: TGTGCCAGCAGGACCCTAAGGGGCGAGCAGTACTTC. Protein product: CASRTLRGEQYF.

The chain couples TRBV12-3 or TRBV12-4 to TRBJ2-7; unclear D gene. The CDR3 totals 11 residues. V shed 8 bases and J shed 6 bases, with 11 bases lying between them. CDR3 DNA sequence: TGTGCCAGCCGTAGTCATAGCGAGCAGTACTTC. Protein product: CASRSHSEQYF.

This clonotype has at least ten counts. This rearrangement joins TRBV3-1 to TRBJ2-1; 9 bases match TRBD1. V dropped 8 bases and J dropped 5; count of bases not matched to a gene: 10. CDR1 LGHDT and CDR2 YNNKEL come from the germline V gene (reference sequence). The CDR3 runs 15 residues. The CDR3 here is CASYPSGQGNNEQFF. The CDR3 nucleotides read TGTGCCAGCTACCCCTCCGGACAGGGGAACAATGAGCAGTTCTTC.

This clonotype turned up a few times. The chain links TRBV20-1 to TRBJ1-4; 7 nucleotides align to TRBD1. J gave up 7 bases and V 4 bases, and 9 bases lay outside the gene matches. The germline V gene has CDR1 DFQATT and CDR2 SNEGSKA (reference sequence). The CDR3 sequence is 14 residues long. CDR3: CSAIPQGRREKLFF. CDR3 in DNA: TGCAGTGCTATCCCACAGGGGAGGCGTGAAAAACTGTTTTTT.

J is TRBJ2-7 and V is TRBV7-2; D is unclear. CDR3 length: 13 residues. The V gene lost 5 bases and the J gene lost 3 bases, with 11 bases spanning the gap. Germline CDR1 reads SGHTA; CDR2 reads FQGNSA. DNA of the CDR3: TGTGCCAGCAGCCCTGAAAGAAACTACGAGCAGTACTTC. Translation gives CASSPERNYEQYF.